This is a list of T cell receptor beta chains from one sample in a study of beta chain features in type 1 diabetes. Some clones are missing from TCRdb's copy, which holds only in-frame ones; the method was immunoSEQ multiplex PCR. The sample carries 150,000 to 190,000 clones, about 8.1% recorded once. What was sequenced was central memory CD4+ T cells from blood. These receptors were obtained from a man younger than 35 in good health. Each CDR3 is given without its conserved first and last residue.

J gene | V gene | CDR3 protein
TRBJ2-5 | TRBV7-7 | ASSLGQYQETQY
TRBJ2-7 | TRBV13 | ASSLYKRGSYEQY
TRBJ1-2 | TRBV28 | ASSRPPGQGGGYT
TRBJ1-5 | TRBV7-2 | ASSRGERNQPQH
TRBJ2-2 | TRBV7-9 | ASSNGEGTGELF
TRBJ1-6 | TRBV18 | ASSPTQGEGSPLH
TRBJ2-3 | TRBV5-4 | ATQDGGARTDTQY
TRBJ1-2 | TRBV30 | AWTGAQGYGYT
TRBJ2-7 | TRBV28 | ASSYQGQGFAYEQY
TRBJ2-7 | TRBV30 | AWRDPGTVAYEQY
TRBJ2-7 | TRBV7-2 | ASSLARASGTYEQY
TRBJ2-5 | TRBV29-1 | SVDKGTNQETQY
TRBJ1-3 | TRBV6-5 | ASSSQAPGNTIY
TRBJ2-1 | TRBV7-7 | ASSLSAGLTRNEQF
TRBJ2-3 | TRBV5-6 | ASSSTSGRELEFTDTQY
TRBJ2-1 | TRBV6-1 | ASSSDSNEQF
TRBJ1-2 | TRBV28 | ASSFRGYGYT
TRBJ1-2 | TRBV11-1 | ASSLAGSGYGYT
TRBJ1-2 | TRBV18 | ASSGGAKYGYT
TRBJ2-3 | TRBV5-6 | ASSPAWTGYSTDTQY
TRBJ2-5 | TRBV9 | ASSGPSKETQY
TRBJ2-1 | TRBV5-1 | ASSLVVGLGINEQF
TRBJ1-2 | TRBV7-8 | ASSLLSYGYT
TRBJ2-2 | TRBV27 | ASSPSGRATGELF
TRBJ2-7 | TRBV10-3 | AVLPAGVSEQY
TRBJ2-5 | TRBV7-2 | ASSPWGGGGALETQY
TRBJ2-3 | TRBV7-3 | ASSSGTSGYSTDTQY
TRBJ2-1 | TRBV27 | ASSLSPVAGYNEQF
TRBJ2-1 | TRBV5-4 | ASSLSDEDEQF
TRBJ2-1 | TRBV5-1 | ASSGASGRLNEQF
TRBJ1-1 | TRBV28 | ASSATTGRGNTEAF
. | TRBV28 | ASRSWDIQY
TRBJ1-1 | TRBV28 | ASSLGQQTGEAF